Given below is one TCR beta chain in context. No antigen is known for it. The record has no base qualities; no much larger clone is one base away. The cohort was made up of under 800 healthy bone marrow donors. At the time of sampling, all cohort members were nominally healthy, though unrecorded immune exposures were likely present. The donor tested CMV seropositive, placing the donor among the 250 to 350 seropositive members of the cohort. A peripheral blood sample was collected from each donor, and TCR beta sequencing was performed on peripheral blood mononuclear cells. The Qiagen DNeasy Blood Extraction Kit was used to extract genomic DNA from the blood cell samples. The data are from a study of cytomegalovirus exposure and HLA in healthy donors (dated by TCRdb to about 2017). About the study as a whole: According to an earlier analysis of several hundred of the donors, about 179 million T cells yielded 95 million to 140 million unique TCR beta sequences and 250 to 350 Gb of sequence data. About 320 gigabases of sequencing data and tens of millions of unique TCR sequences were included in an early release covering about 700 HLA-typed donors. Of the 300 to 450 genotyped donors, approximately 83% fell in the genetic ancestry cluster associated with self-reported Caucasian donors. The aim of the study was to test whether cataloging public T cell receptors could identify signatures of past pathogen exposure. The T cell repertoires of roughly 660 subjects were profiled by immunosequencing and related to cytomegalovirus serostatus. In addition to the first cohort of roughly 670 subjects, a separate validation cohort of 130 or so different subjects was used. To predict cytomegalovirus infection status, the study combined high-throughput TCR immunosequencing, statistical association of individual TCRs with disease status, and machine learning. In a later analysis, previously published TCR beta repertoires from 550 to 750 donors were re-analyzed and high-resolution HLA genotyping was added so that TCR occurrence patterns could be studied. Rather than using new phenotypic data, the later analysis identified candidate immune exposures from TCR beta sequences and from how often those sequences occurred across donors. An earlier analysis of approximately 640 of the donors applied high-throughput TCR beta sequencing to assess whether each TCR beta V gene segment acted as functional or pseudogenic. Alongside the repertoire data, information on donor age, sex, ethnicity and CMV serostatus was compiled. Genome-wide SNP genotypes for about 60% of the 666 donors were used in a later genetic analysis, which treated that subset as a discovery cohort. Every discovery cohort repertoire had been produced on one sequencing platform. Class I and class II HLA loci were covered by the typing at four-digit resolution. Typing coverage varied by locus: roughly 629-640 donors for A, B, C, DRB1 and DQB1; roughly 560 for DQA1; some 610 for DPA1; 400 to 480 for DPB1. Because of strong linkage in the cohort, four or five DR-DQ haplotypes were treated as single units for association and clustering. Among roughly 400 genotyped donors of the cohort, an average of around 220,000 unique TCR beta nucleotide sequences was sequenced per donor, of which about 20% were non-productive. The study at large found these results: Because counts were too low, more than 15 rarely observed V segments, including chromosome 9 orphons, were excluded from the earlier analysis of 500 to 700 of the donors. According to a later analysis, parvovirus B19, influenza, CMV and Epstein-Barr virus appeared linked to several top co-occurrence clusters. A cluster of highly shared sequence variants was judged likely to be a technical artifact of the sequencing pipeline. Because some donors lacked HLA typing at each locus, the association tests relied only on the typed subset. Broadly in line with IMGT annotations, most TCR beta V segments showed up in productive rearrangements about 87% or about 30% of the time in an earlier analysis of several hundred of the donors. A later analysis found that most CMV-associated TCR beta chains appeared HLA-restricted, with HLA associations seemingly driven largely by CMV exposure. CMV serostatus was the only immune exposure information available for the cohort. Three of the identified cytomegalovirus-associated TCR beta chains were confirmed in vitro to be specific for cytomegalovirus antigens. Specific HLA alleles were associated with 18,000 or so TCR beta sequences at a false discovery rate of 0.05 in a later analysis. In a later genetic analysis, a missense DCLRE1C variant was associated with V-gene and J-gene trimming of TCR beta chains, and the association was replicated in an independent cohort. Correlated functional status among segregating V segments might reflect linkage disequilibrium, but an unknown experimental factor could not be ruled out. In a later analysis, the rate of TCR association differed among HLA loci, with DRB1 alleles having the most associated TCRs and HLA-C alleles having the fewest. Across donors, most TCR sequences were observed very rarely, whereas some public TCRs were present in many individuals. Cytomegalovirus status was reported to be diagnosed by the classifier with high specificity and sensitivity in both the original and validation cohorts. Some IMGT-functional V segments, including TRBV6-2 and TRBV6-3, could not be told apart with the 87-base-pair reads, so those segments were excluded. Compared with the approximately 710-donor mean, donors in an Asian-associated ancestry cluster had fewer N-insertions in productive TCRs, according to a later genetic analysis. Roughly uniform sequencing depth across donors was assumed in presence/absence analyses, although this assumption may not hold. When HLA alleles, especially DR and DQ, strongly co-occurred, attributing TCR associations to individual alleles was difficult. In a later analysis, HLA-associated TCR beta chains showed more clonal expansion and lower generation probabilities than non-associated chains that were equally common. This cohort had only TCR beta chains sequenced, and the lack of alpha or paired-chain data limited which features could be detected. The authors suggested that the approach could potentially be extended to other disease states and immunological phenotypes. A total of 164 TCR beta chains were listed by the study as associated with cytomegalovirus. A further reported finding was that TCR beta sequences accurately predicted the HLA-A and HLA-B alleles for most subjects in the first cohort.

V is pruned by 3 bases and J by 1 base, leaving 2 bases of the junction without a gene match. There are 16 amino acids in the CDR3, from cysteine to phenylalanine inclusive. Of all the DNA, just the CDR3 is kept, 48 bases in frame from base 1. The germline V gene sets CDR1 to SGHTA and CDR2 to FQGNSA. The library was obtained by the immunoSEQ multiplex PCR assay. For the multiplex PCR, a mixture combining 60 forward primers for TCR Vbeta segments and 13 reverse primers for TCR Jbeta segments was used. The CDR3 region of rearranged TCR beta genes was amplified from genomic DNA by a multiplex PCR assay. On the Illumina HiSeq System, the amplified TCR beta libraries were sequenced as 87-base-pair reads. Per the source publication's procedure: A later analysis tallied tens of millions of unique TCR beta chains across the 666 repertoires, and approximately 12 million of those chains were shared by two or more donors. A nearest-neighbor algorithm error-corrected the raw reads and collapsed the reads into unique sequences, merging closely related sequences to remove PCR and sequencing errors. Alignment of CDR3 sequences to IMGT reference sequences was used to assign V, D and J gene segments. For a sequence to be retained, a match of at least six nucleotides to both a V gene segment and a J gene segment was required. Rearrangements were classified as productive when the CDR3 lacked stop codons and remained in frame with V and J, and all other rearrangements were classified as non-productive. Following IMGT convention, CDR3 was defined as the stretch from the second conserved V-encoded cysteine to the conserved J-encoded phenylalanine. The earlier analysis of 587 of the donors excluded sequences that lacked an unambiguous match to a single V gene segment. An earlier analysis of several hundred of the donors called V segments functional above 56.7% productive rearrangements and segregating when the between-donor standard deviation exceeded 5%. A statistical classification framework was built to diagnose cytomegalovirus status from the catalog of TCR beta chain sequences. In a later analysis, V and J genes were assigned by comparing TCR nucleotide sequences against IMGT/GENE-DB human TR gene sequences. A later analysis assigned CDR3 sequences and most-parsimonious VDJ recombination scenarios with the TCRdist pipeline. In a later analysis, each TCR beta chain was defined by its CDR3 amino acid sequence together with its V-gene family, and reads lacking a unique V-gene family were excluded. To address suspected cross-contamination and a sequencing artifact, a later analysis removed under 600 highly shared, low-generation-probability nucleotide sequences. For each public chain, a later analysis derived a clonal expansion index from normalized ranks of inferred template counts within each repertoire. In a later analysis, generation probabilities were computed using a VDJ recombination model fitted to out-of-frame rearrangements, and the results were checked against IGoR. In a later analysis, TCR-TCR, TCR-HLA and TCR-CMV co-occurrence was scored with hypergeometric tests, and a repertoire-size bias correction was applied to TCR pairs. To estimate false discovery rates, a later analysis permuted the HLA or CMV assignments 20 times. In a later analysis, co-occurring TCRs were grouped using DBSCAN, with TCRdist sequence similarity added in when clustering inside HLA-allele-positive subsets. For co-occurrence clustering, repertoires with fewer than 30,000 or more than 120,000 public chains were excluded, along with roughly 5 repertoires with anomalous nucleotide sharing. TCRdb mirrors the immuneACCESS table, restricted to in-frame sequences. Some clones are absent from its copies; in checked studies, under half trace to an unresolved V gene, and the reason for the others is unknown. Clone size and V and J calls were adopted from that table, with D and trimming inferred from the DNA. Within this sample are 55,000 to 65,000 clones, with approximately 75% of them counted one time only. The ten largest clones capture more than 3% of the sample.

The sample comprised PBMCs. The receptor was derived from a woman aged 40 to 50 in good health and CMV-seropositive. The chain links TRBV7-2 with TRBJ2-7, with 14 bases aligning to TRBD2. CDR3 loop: CASSLGLAGVSYEQYF. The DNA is TGTGCCAGCAGCTTGGGACTAGCGGGGGTGTCCTACGAGCAGTACTTC.